Given below is one T cell receptor beta chain in context. Its antigen is not identified. The data derive from a study of cytomegalovirus exposure and HLA in healthy donors. The PCR used 60 Vbeta and 13 Jbeta primers. Assay: immunoSEQ multiplex PCR; the TCRdb copy retains only in-frame clones and omits some. The sample shows 150,000 or so clones, roughly 73% of them seen only once. Study-level points and caveats: In a later analysis, compared with equally common non-associated chains, HLA-associated beta chains were more expanded. Trimming of TCR beta V- and J-genes showed a link, identified in a later analysis, to a missense DCLRE1C variant. A later analysis reported that several of the most significant clusters appeared to be linked to common viral pathogens, among them Epstein-Barr virus.

Germline values: CDR1 KGHSH, CDR2 LQKENI. V dropped 3 bases and J dropped 2 bases, with 8 bases sitting between them. The CDR3 loop spans 13 amino acids. The sample consisted of PBMCs. V gene TRBV18 combines with J gene TRBJ2-7; D is unresolved. The clonotype was recovered from a man aged 18-30 years in good health and CMV-seropositive. The CDR3 DNA sequence: TGTGCCAGCTCACCGACCAGGACCTACGAGCAGTACTTC. It is translated as CASSPTRTYEQYF.